Shown below are 9 T cell receptor beta chains from a single sample sequenced in a study of control samples from healthy donors and cancer patients. Profiled with immunoSEQ multiplex PCR; TCRdb holds only in-frame clones, not every one. The sample contains approximately 160,000 clones, 92% of which appear only once. Sequencing was performed on blood. The source is a woman aged 30 to 39 in good health.

The gene calls are TRBV15 and TRBJ1-1, with 8 bases identical to TRBD1. The CDR3 has 16 residues. Trimming cost V 0 bases and J 8 bases; bases outside gene matches: 11. Per the germline V gene, CDR1 is LNHNV and CDR2 is YYDKDF (reference sequence). The CDR3 coding sequence is TGTGCCACCAGCAGAGATAGGATTGGGCAGGGGGCCGAAGCTTTCTTT. It codes for CATSRDRIGQGAEAFF.

As for this clone: At the DNA level, this CDR3 is encoded by other sequences in the same sample as well. V usage is TRBV28 and J usage is TRBJ2-7; D gene uncertain. V gave up 6 bases and J gave up 4 bases, with 7 bases separating them. Germline lookup yields CDR1 MDHEN and CDR2 SYDVKM. CDR3 length equals 11 residues. The CDR3 region is CASSASYEQYF. The CDR3, as DNA: TGTGCCAGCAGCGCCTCGTACGAGCAGTACTTC.

The chain combines TRBV10-3 with TRBJ1-1; the match to TRBD1 covers 9 bases. The germline gives CDR1 ENHRY, CDR2 SYGVKD. With V trimmed by 10 bases and J by 4 bases, 7 bases remained unmatched. The CDR3 is 13 amino acids. CDR3 DNA: TGTGCCAGCCGGGACAGGGAAGGCACTGAAGCTTTCTTT. Protein sequence: CASRDREGTEAFF.

This rearrangement joins TRBV10-3 to TRBJ1-5; TRBD1 is a possible D gene (6 bases). Germline V gives CDR1 ENHRY, CDR2 SYGVKD. V was clipped by 6 bases and J by 4 bases, with 13 bases between them. The CDR3 length is 14 residues. CDR3 residues: CAIREQGGNQPQHF. CDR3 DNA sequence: TGTGCCATCAGGGAACAGGGCGGGAATCAGCCCCAGCATTTT.

The J gene is TRBJ2-7, the V gene TRBV28; D gene ambiguous. The ends were cut back, 3 bases at V and 6 bases at J, with 9 bases in the middle. Per germline, CDR1 MDHEN and CDR2 SYDVKM. The CDR3 extends over 12 amino acids. The CDR3 DNA reads TGTGCCAGCAGTTTTCTAAGCACCGAGCAGTACTTC. Translated: CASSFLSTEQYF.

This chain links TRBV19 with TRBJ2-3; 11 bases map to TRBD2. Germline CDR1 LNHDA, CDR2 SQIVND (reference sequence). The V and J ends lost 7 bases and 8 bases, in that order; junction bases with no gene match: 11. The CDR3 has 15 amino acids. CDR3: CASTLLAGEYGTQYF. As DNA, the CDR3 is TGTGCCAGTACTTTACTAGCGGGAGAGTATGGTACGCAGTATTTT.

This chain links TRBV5-1 with TRBJ2-7; 7 nucleotides align to TRBD2. With V trimmed by 0 bases and J by 0 bases, 3 bases remained unmatched. CDR1 is SGHRS, CDR2 YFSETQ, per germline. CDR3 size: 15 residues. The CDR3: CASSLGAGSSYEQYF. In DNA, the CDR3 is TGCGCCAGCAGCTTGGGAGCGGGAAGCTCCTACGAGCAGTACTTC.

The chain couples TRBV6-5 to TRBJ2-7; maybe TRBD2 (6 bases). V lost 5 bases and J 4 bases, leaving 15 bases between the germline ends. Germline lookup yields CDR1 MNHEY and CDR2 SVGAGI. The CDR3 extends over 14 amino acids. DNA for the CDR3: TGTGCCAGCAGTCCTCCGGGGGAGATGTACGAGCAGTACTTC. It specifies CASSPPGEMYEQYF.

This clone came up once. The chain combines TRBV25-1 with TRBJ2-7; TRBD2 matches at 9 bases. The germline V gene encodes CDR1 MGHDK and CDR2 SYGVNS. This CDR3 spans 16 amino acids. V gave up 1 base and J gave up 5 bases; unmatched junction bases: 9. The CDR3 region is CASSESGGGRDHEQYF. CDR3 bases: TGTGCCAGCAGTGAATCGGGTGGCGGGAGGGACCACGAGCAGTACTTC.